This TCR beta chain originates from a study of T cells after yellow fever vaccination. Study-wide results and caveats: Faster peaking, at day 5 versus 15, marked a secondary response that was weaker. Boosting was followed by the reappearance of most primary-vaccination clones (approximately 95% CD4, under 90% CD8). A minor fraction of clonotypes spanned both CD4 and CD8 compartments.

A process of 5'RACE template switching, which added a universal primer site and UMIs, was used to make TCR cDNA. TCRdb recomputed calls from the 5' RACE reads with MiXCR, one row per CDR3 protein. The sample holds approximately 550,000 distinct CDR3 sequences, 15% to 20% seen once. After removal of 4 bases from V and 2 bases from J, the junction contained 8 bases not matched to a gene. This CDR3 is built from 16 residues. This clonotype was counted ten times or more. Its antigen is still unknown. The TCR originated in a young man who received the YFV17D yellow fever vaccine. Sequences were derived from PBMCs, sampled 15 days after the yellow fever booster vaccination. The chain couples TRBV12-3 or TRBV12-4 to TRBJ2-3; 8 nucleotides match TRBD2. CDR3 amino acids: CASSYSGTVYTDTQYF. CDR3 coding DNA: TGTGCCAGCAGTTATAGCGGGACGGTCTACACAGATACGCAGTATTTT.